Following are 21 T cell receptor beta chains from one sample sequenced in a study of a mutant IDH1 vaccine in newly diagnosed glioma. Profiled with immunoSEQ multiplex PCR; TCRdb holds only in-frame clones, not every one. The repertoire has around 92,000 clones, approximately 83% of them found once; the top ten carry 7% to 9%. Time point specified: baseline, week 1 (first vaccination visit). Treatment specified: pre-vaccination baseline after standard-of-care therapy. The material was PBMCs, obtained from a glioma patient treated with radiotherapy, temozolomide or both. The receptors shown here come from a woman in her forties or fifties with glioma.

The genes are TRBV7-9 and TRBJ1-5; D gene ambiguous. The CDR3 loop spans 13 amino acids. Germline V gene data show CDR1 as SEHNR and CDR2 as FQNEAQ (reference sequence). V was clipped by 5 bases and J by 2 bases, with 7 bases between them. The CDR3 loop reads CASSGGGNQPQHF. CDR3 bases: TGTGCCAGCAGCGGTGGGGGCAATCAGCCCCAGCATTTT.

The gene calls are TRBV11-3 and TRBJ1-1, with TRBD1 as a possible D gene (6 bases). Per germline, CDR1 SGHNT and CDR2 YENEEA. Deletions cut 4 bases from V and 10 bases from J, with 13 bases between. The CDR3 runs 12 residues. The CDR3 DNA reads TGTGCCAGCAGCTCACAGGGCATTGGAGCTTTCTTT. It yields the protein CASSSQGIGAFF.

This chain links TRBV6-6 with TRBJ1-6; 7 nucleotides align to TRBD1. Trimming cost V 2 bases and J 4 bases; bases outside gene matches: 2. The CDR3 length is 15 residues. Germline CDR1 is MNHNY and CDR2 is SVGAGI (reference sequence). The CDR3 sequence: CASSYGTAYNSPLHF. Written as DNA, the CDR3 is TGTGCCAGCAGTTACGGGACAGCGTATAATTCACCCCTCCACTTT.

The rearrangement uses TRBV29-1 and TRBJ1-3; D uncertain. The CDR3 has 13 amino acids. Germline assignment: CDR1 SQVTM and CDR2 ANQGSEA. Trimming took 5 bases from V and 0 from J, leaving 8 bases between them. In DNA form, the CDR3 reads TGCAGCGTTCTGGGTAACTCTGGAAACACCATATATTTT. Protein product: CSVLGNSGNTIYF.

The chain couples TRBV30 to TRBJ2-3, with 14 bases fitting TRBD2. V dropped 1 base and J dropped 2; count of bases not matched to a gene: 20. Germline loops: CDR1 GTSNPN, CDR2 SVGIG (reference sequence). The CDR3 runs to 22 residues. The CDR3 region has the DNA TGTGCCTGGAGTGCCTTAAATCCGGGACTAGCGGGGGATCACCCACTCACAGATACGCAGTATTTT. Its translation: CAWSALNPGLAGDHPLTDTQYF.

The chain links TRBV7-9 to TRBJ2-4; a possible D gene is TRBD2 (5 bases). The V end lost 0 bases, the J end lost 8 bases, and 11 bases lay between the germline ends. The CDR3 is 14 amino acids. Germline-derived CDR1 and CDR2 are SEHNR and FQNEAQ (reference sequence). The CDR3: CASSLAGGRDIQYF. The CDR3 bases are TGTGCCAGCAGCTTAGCAGGAGGTAGGGACATTCAGTACTTC.

This chain uses TRBV14 with TRBJ2-2, with TRBD1 matching over 8 bases. The germline gives CDR1 SGHDN, CDR2 FVKESK. This CDR3 region has 17 residues. Trimming removed 1 base from V and 6 bases from J; junction bases left unmatched: 10. CDR3 amino acids: CASSQGSWTGYAGELFF. CDR3 DNA sequence: TGTGCCAGCAGCCAAGGGTCCTGGACAGGGTATGCCGGGGAGCTGTTTTTT.

The CDR3 region is CASSFGGEQFF. In DNA, the CDR3 is TGTGCCAGCAGCTTCGGAGGGGAGCAGTTCTTC. The chain has TRBV7-9 and TRBJ2-1; D possibly corresponds to TRBD2 (6 bases). V lost 3 bases to trimming and J lost 10 bases, with 7 bases between them. This CDR3 spans 11 amino acids. Germline V gene data show CDR1 as SEHNR and CDR2 as FQNEAQ (reference sequence).

The rearrangement uses TRBV11-2 and TRBJ2-7; the match to TRBD2 covers 7 bases. The length of the CDR3 is 14 residues. Germline-derived CDR1 and CDR2 are SGHAT and FQNNGV. Germline trimming cut 7 bases from V and 6 bases from J; bases unmatched to any gene: 12. The CDR3 region is CASTQIRGVGEQYF. The CDR3 DNA is TGTGCCAGCACCCAGATCCGGGGGGTGGGCGAGCAGTACTTC.

V and J are TRBV5-6 and TRBJ2-2; D unclear. Between the trimmed V and J ends, which lost 1 base and 3 bases, there was a span of 16 bases. This CDR3 region has 17 residues. In germline, CDR1 is SGHDT, CDR2 YYEEEE. CDR3 nucleotide sequence: TGTGCCAGCAGCTTGTTGTCGGTTCAGATGGACACCGGGGAGCTGTTTTTT. Amino acids: CASSLLSVQMDTGELFF.

The rearrangement joins TRBV28 to TRBJ1-2; D perhaps matches TRBD1 (6 bases). Per the germline V gene, CDR1 is MDHEN and CDR2 is SYDVKM. V was cut by 1 base and J by 8 bases, with 8 bases left in between. The CDR3 is made up of 12 amino acids. The CDR3 region has the DNA TGTGCCAGCAGTTTATCAGGGGAGGGCTACACCTTC. As protein: CASSLSGEGYTF.

This chain joins TRBV10-3 and TRBJ1-4, with D maybe TRBD1 (5 bases). The germline V gene has CDR1 ENHRY and CDR2 SYGVKD. The CDR3 has 15 residues. V lost 4 bases, J lost 4 bases, and 13 bases lay in between. The CDR3 reads CAISGQTDRNEKLFF. DNA of the CDR3: TGTGCCATCAGTGGTCAGACAGACCGTAATGAAAAACTGTTTTTT.

V is TRBV27 and J is TRBJ1-4, with 8 bases aligning to TRBD1. V trimming: 5 bases; J trimming: 8 bases; junction bases outside the gene matches: 1. The CDR3 contains 12 residues. CDR1 is MNHEY and CDR2 is SMNVEV in the germline V gene (reference sequence). In DNA, the CDR3 is TGTGCCAGCAGTACAGGGGGGGAAAAACTGTTTTTT. Translating gives CASSTGGEKLFF.

This chain links TRBV21-1 with TRBJ2-7; TRBD1 was called by the table and not checked on the DNA. TRBV21-1 constitutes a pseudogene. The CDR3 consists of 12 residues. The CDR3 region is CAGQTGSYEQYF. DNA for the CDR3: TGTGCCGGCCAGACAGGCTCCTACGAGCAGTACTTC.

V usage is TRBV12-5 and J usage is TRBJ2-5, with no clear D. Between the trimmed V and J ends, which lost 3 bases and 4 bases, there was a span of 3 bases. Looked up from germline, CDR1 is LGHNT and CDR2 is FRNRAP. The CDR3 consists of 11 residues. The CDR3 loop reads CASGFRETQYF. The CDR3 DNA reads TGTGCTAGTGGTTTTAGAGAGACCCAGTACTTC.

The gene calls are TRBV19 and TRBJ1-6, with 7 bases that match TRBD1. Per germline, CDR1 LNHDA and CDR2 SQIVND (reference sequence). This CDR3 has 15 amino acids. The J segment lost 9 bases and the V segment lost 0 bases, leaving 5 bases of the junction unmatched. This CDR3 is CASSIEPGGSSPLHF. In DNA form, the CDR3 reads TGTGCCAGTAGTATAGAGCCAGGGGGAAGTTCACCCCTCCACTTT. Full variable domain (missing parts from reference TRBV19 and TRBJ1-6): DGGITQSPKYLFRKEGQNVTLSCEQNLNHDAMYWYRQDPGQGLRLIYYSQIVNDFQKGDIAEGYSVSREKKESFPLTVTSAQKNPTAFYLCASSIEPGGSSPLHFGNGTRLTVT.

This sequence joins TRBV6-4 and TRBJ2-1; D unclear. The V end lost 8 bases, the J end lost 0 bases, and 8 bases lay between the germline ends. The length of the CDR3 is 13 residues. CDR1 and CDR2 (germline): MRHNA, SNTAGT. The CDR3 here is CASCRSSYNEQFF. The CDR3 nucleotides read TGTGCCAGCTGTCGATCCTCCTACAATGAGCAGTTCTTC.

This sequence joins TRBV18 and TRBJ1-1; weak D call: TRBD1 (5 bases). The CDR3 consists of 16 residues. In germline, CDR1 is KGHSH, CDR2 LQKENI. The ends were cut back, 2 bases at V and 0 bases at J, with 13 bases in the middle. CDR3 loop: CASSPVGAGLNTEAFF. Here the CDR3 DNA reads TGTGCCAGCTCACCAGTTGGGGCAGGCCTGAACACTGAAGCTTTCTTT.

The chain links TRBV5-1 to TRBJ2-3, with D uncertain. The V end was cut by 2 bases, the J end by 4 bases, with 11 bases between. The CDR3 runs 14 residues. The germline V gene encodes CDR1 SGHRS and CDR2 YFSETQ. The CDR3 is CASSLRQAPDTQYF. As DNA, the CDR3 is TGCGCCAGCAGCTTAAGGCAGGCTCCAGATACGCAGTATTTT. Variable domain in full (rest from reference TRBV5-1 and TRBJ2-3): KAGVTQTPRYLIKTRGQQVTLSCSPISGHRSVSWYQQTPGQGLQFLFEYFSETQRNKGNFPGRFSGRQFSNSRSEMNVSTLELGDSALYLCASSLRQAPDTQYFGPGTRLTVL.

The chain joins TRBV9 to TRBJ1-3, with a possible D match to TRBD1 (5 bases). The CDR3 consists of 15 residues. V was clipped by 0 bases and J by 4 bases, with 11 bases between them. Germline V gene sequence: CDR1 SGDLS, CDR2 YYNGEE. The CDR3 DNA reads as TGTGCCAGCAGCGTAGTTGGGACGCTCGGAAACACCATATATTTT. This translates into CASSVVGTLGNTIYF.

The chain joins TRBV7-6 to TRBJ1-2; D is possibly TRBD1 (5 bases). The CDR3 runs 12 residues. Germline assignment: CDR1 SGHVS and CDR2 FNYEAQ. Trimming stripped 1 base from V and 6 bases from J, with 6 bases between. CDR3 DNA sequence: TGTGCCAGCAGCTTAGGAGGGGATGGCTACACCTTC. Residues: CASSLGGDGYTF.